A selection of T cell receptor beta chains follows, all from one sample in a study of blood T cell repertoires in COVID-19. Clones were read by immunoSEQ multiplex PCR, and TCRdb kept only the in-frame ones, dropping some. Here the sample spans around 460,000 clones, roughly 89% being singletons. The sequenced material came from peripheral blood. The receptors stem from a man aged 18 to 29 with COVID-19, enrolled during active disease. The CDR3 runs from the conserved cysteine through the conserved F or W. A D gene is named only where the DNA matches it firmly. Clone size is stated in some rows and not others, as once, few, many or a class when expanded.

>TRBV30|.|.|TRBJ1-5
TGTGCCTGGAGTGGTGGTTTAGGGGATCAGCCCCAGCATTTT
CAWSGGLGDQPQHF
>TRBV19|.|TRBD1|TRBJ2-5
TGTGCCAGTAGTGTGACAGGGGGCCAAGAGACCCAGTACTTC
CASSVTGGQETQYF
>TRBV9|.|TRBD2|TRBJ2-1
TGTGCCAGCAGCGTAGAGAGCGGGAGGAAATTTAATGAGCAGTTCTTC
CASSVESGRKFNEQFF
>TRBV11-3|.|TRBD1|TRBJ2-7
TGTGCCAGCAGCGGATACAGGGGGTCCGAGCAGTACTTC
CASSGYRGSEQYF
>TRBV3-1/TRBV3-2|once|TRBD1|TRBJ2-7
TGTGCCAGCAGCCGAAGGGGGACAGACTACGAGCAGTACTTC
CASSRRGTDYEQYF
>TRBV11-3|.|.|TRBJ2-2
TGTGCCAGCAGCTTTGAGGCCGGGACCCAGGGGAAGGCCGGGGAGCTGTTTTTT
CASSFEAGTQGKAGELFF
>TRBV24-1|.|.|TRBJ2-5
TGTGCCACCGCCAGTCCCAACCAAGAGACCCAGTACTTC
CATASPNQETQYF
>TRBV21-1|.|.|TRBJ2-3
TGTGCCAGCAGCAAATGGACAGGGGGCGCAGATACGCAGTATTTT
CASSKWTGGADTQYF
>TRBV6-6|.|TRBD2|TRBJ2-5
TGTGCCAGCAGTCGAGCAGGGACTAGCGGGGGGTCCGGGACCCAGTACTTC
CASSRAGTSGGSGTQYF
>TRBV11-2|.|TRBD1|TRBJ2-3
TGTGCCAGCAGCCTAAGATTCGACAGGGGGCACACAGATACGCAGTATTTT
CASSLRFDRGHTDTQYF
>TRBV23-1|few|TRBD1|TRBJ2-3
TGCGCCAGCAGCCGGGACAGGGGGCGGAAAGATACGCAGTATTTT
CASSRDRGRKDTQYF
>TRBV7-8|few|.|TRBJ1-3
TGTGCCAGCAGCCAAATCGGCGGAGGGGGAAACACCATATATTTT
CASSQIGGGGNTIYF
>TRBV4-2|.|TRBD2|TRBJ2-7
TGTGCCAGCAGCCAAGTCGCTAGCGGGGCCTACGAGCAGTACTTC
CASSQVASGAYEQYF
>TRBV5-5|.|.|TRBJ1-2
TGTGCCAGCAGCTCGGGTGTGGGGGCTTACGTCTATGGCTACACCTTC
CASSSGVGAYVYGYTF
>TRBV6-1|.|TRBD1|TRBJ2-3
TGTGCCAGCAGTGGGAGGCGGGACAGGGGAAGCACAGATACGCAGTATTTT
CASSGRRDRGSTDTQYF
>TRBV6-1|.|TRBD1|TRBJ2-3
TGTGCCAGCAGTGAGACCTCAGCGGGACAGGGAACAGATACGCAGTATTTT
CASSETSAGQGTDTQYF
>TRBV7-2|few|.|TRBJ2-5
TGTGCCAGCAGCTTAGCGGGGGGGGGCGAGACCCAGTACTTC
CASSLAGGGETQYF
>TRBV6-5|.|.|TRBJ1-3
TGTGCCAGCAGCCCCAACTCAGGAACTGGAAACACCATATATTTT
CASSPNSGTGNTIYF
>TRBV2|.|TRBD1|TRBJ1-2
TGTGCCAGCAGCGGGGACAGGGTCACGGGTAATGGTGGCTACACCTTC
CASSGDRVTGNGGYTF
>TRBV19|.|.|TRBJ1-3
TGTGCCAGTAGTACAGGGTGGGACTATAGCACCATATATTTT
CASSTGWDYSTIYF
>TRBV11-1|.|.|TRBJ1-1
TGTGCCAGCACCTCTAACAGGGTTGAAGCTTTCTTT
CASTSNRVEAFF
>TRBV9|.|TRBD2|TRBJ2-3
TGTGCCAGCAGCCTAGCGGGGGGGCGCACAGATACGCAGTATTTT
CASSLAGGRTDTQYF
>TRBV6-5|once|.|TRBJ1-2
TGTGCCAGCGCATCAAGGGGCCCCTATGGCTACACCTTC
CASASRGPYGYTF
>TRBV6-5|.|TRBD1|TRBJ1-5
TGTGCCAGCAGTTTGGGACAGGGGAATCAGCCCCAGCATTTT
CASSLGQGNQPQHF
>TRBV18|.|.|TRBJ2-1
TGTGCCAGCTCCAAAGGAACAGGGAGCTCCTACAATGAGCAGTTCTTC
CASSKGTGSSYNEQFF
>TRBV13|.|TRBD1|TRBJ2-1
TGTGCCAGCAGCTTAACAGGGGCACCCTACAATGAGCAGTTCTTC
CASSLTGAPYNEQFF
>TRBV7-9|.|TRBD2|TRBJ2-3
TGTGCCAGCAGCCTACTAGCGGGAGGCGGCACAGATACGCAGTATTTT
CASSLLAGGGTDTQYF
>TRBV10-2|few|TRBD1|TRBJ2-3
TGCGCCAGCAGTGAGAGAAGGGGGCAGGGGGATACGCAGTATTTT
CASSERRGQGDTQYF
>TRBV21-1|.|.|TRBJ2-1
TGTGCCAGCAAACTAGACAGGAGGAACAATGAGCAGTTCTTC
CASKLDRRNNEQFF
>TRBV9|.|.|TRBJ1-2
TGTGCCAGCAGCTTCGATGGAGGGGCAGGGAATGGCTACACCTTC
CASSFDGGAGNGYTF
>TRBV6-5|.|.|TRBJ2-7
TGTGCCAGCAACCTGTCGAGAGGGTCCTACGAGCAGTACTTC
CASNLSRGSYEQYF
>TRBV12-5|.|.|TRBJ1-3
TGTGCTAGTGGTTTGAAGGACAGCTCTGGAAACACCATATATTTT
CASGLKDSSGNTIYF
>TRBV6-5|few|.|TRBJ1-6
TGTGCCAGCACCTCCGGTGGGGGCGGCTATTCACCCCTCCACTTT
CASTSGGGGYSPLHF
>TRBV7-9|.|.|TRBJ2-5
TGTGCCAGCAGCTTAGGGCGGCGGCCAGAGACCCAGTACTTC
CASSLGRRPETQYF
>TRBV7-6|few|.|TRBJ1-4
TGTGCCAGCAGACGCGGCGCGGGGGCTGAAAAACTGTTTTTT
CASRRGAGAEKLFF
>TRBV6-2/TRBV6-3|.|.|TRBJ2-7
TGTGCCAGCAGTGATACTAGGAACGAGCAGTACTTC
CASSDTRNEQYF
>TRBV7-6|.|TRBD2|TRBJ2-1
TGTGCCAGCAGCTCGAGGGCTAGCGGGGCCGACAATGAGCAGTTCTTC
CASSSRASGADNEQFF
>TRBV19|once|TRBD1|TRBJ1-2
TGTGCCAGTAGTATCGACAGGGAGAGGGGCTACACCTTC
CASSIDRERGYTF
>TRBV7-2|.|TRBD2|TRBJ2-3
TGTGCCAGCAGAAATAAGCCTAGCGGGAGGGCCTTGGATACGCAGTATTTT
CASRNKPSGRALDTQYF
>TRBV7-6|few|.|TRBJ2-3
TGTGCCAGCAGCCCGAATGGGGGGGCGAGCACAGATACGCAGTATTTT
CASSPNGGASTDTQYF
>TRBV27|.|.|TRBJ2-3
TGTGCCAGCAGTTTATTGGGCGATACGCAGTATTTT
CASSLLGDTQYF
>TRBV24-1|.|.|TRBJ2-1
TGTGCCACCAGTGAAGGCGGGGCAGACAATGAGCAGTTCTTC
CATSEGGADNEQFF
>TRBV11-3|.|TRBD2|TRBJ2-1
TGTGCCAGCAGCATAGAGGGCGAGCTAGCGGGAGCGCATGAGCAGTTCTTC
CASSIEGELAGAHEQFF
>TRBV12-5|.|.|TRBJ2-3
TGTGCTAGTGGTTTGGGAACTAGCTCGAGCCCAGATACGCAGTATTTT
CASGLGTSSSPDTQYF
>TRBV5-5|.|.|TRBJ1-5
TGTGCCAGCAGCTTGGTAATCAATCAGCCCCAGCATTTT
CASSLVINQPQHF
>TRBV14|.|.|TRBJ2-3
TGTGCCAGCAGCCTGAGAAATACGCAGTATTTT
CASSLRNTQYF
>TRBV4-1|.|.|TRBJ2-7
TGCGCCAGCAGCCAAGATCGGTCCGGGGTCCCCTACGAGCAGTACTTC
CASSQDRSGVPYEQYF
>TRBV5-6|.|.|TRBJ2-7
TGTGCCAGCAGGCAAGGTCCAGGGACCTACGAGCAGTACTTC
CASRQGPGTYEQYF
>TRBV3-1/TRBV3-2|.|.|TRBJ2-3
TGTGCCAGCAGCCCCGGCGTGGGGGGTACGCAGTATTTT
CASSPGVGGTQYF
>TRBV9|.|.|TRBJ2-2
TGTGCCAGCAGCGTAACCGGGAACACCGGGGAGCTGTTTTTT
CASSVTGNTGELFF
>TRBV5-5|many|.|TRBJ2-2
TGTGCCAGCACCCCAGCTGGGGGCAACACCGGGGAGCTGTTTTTT
CASTPAGGNTGELFF
>TRBV19|.|TRBD2|TRBJ2-3
TGTGCCAGTAGTCAAGGACTAGCGGGCAGCACAGATACGCAGTATTTT
CASSQGLAGSTDTQYF
>TRBV7-8|.|TRBD1|TRBJ2-1
TGTGCCAGCAGCTTGACAGGGGGCTACAATGAGCAGTTCTTC
CASSLTGGYNEQFF
>TRBV5-4|.|TRBD2|TRBJ2-2
TGTGCCAGCAGCTTGACTAGCGGGAACACCGGGGAGCTGTTTTTT
CASSLTSGNTGELFF
>TRBV2|.|.|TRBJ2-2
TGTGCCAGCAGTTTGAGGACAGCCGGCGGGGAGCTGTTTTTT
CASSLRTAGGELFF
>TRBV4-2|.|TRBD2|TRBJ2-3
TGTGCCAGCAGCCAAGATAGGACTAGCGGGAGTGTGGATACGCAGTATTTT
CASSQDRTSGSVDTQYF
>TRBV2|once|TRBD1|TRBJ2-7
TGTGCCAGCAGTTCGGGGACAGCGTCCTACGAGCAGTACTTC
CASSSGTASYEQYF